This T cell receptor (beta chain) was obtained from a study of CD8 T cells in Susac syndrome. Sequencing targeted TCR beta in T cells from blood (CD8+ and CD4+). It was with random hexamers that 0.5 to 1 ug RNA was reverse transcribed. Amplification of TCR beta CDR3 by immunoSEQ multiplex PCR spanned 54 Vbeta and 13 Jbeta. From the immunoSEQ multiplex PCR reads, TCRdb called clonotypes with MiXCR, one entry per CDR3 protein. The sample lists fewer than 150,000 distinct CDR3 sequences, 91% occurring once. V dropped 7 bases and J dropped 0 bases, with 15 bases sitting between them. Germline loops: CDR1 SQVTM, CDR2 ANQGSEA. The CDR3 is 14 amino acids. A word on this clonotype: Its antigen is currently unknown.

Regarding the study as a whole: An acknowledgment was made by the study that its TCR sequencing and HLA analysis involved relatively few individuals.

This sequence joins TRBV29-1 and TRBJ1-1; D is uncertain. Sequenced material: CD8+ T cells from PBMCs. The TCR was taken from a human donor with multiple sclerosis. CDR3 DNA: TGCAGCGCCCGGGTGGCTAACATGAACACTGAAGCTTTCTTT. Residues: CSARVANMNTEAFF.